This T cell receptor beta chain is drawn from a study of tumor-infiltrating lymphocytes in primary liver carcinoma. The study, taken as a whole, reports: Blood had a significantly lower top-250-clone fraction than tumors did (p = 0.039).

A constant-region primer primed TCR beta cDNA synthesis from 500 ng of total RNA. Library construction for TCR beta comprised three nested multiplex PCR rounds performed with slightly modified ARM-PCR. TCRdb re-analysed the multiplex PCR reads in MiXCR, keeping a single row per CDR3 protein. Of 90,000 to 150,000 distinct CDR3 sequences in the sample, around two thirds were seen once. Both RNA and DNA were isolated together from roughly 20-30 mg of bulk tissue that had not been sorted. With regard to this clonotype: Its antigen remains unknown.

The material sequenced was tumor-adjacent normal liver tissue. The clonotype comes from a woman aged 60-75 years with primary liver carcinoma and hepatitis B virus infection.

For the CDR3, the DNA is TGTGCCATCAGTGGGAGGACAATTGGCATCGGGGAGCTGTTTTTT. Residues: CAISGRTIGIGELFF. This sequence joins TRBV10-3 and TRBJ2-2, with D possibly being TRBD1 or TRBD2 (5 bases each). Per the germline V gene, CDR1 is ENHRY and CDR2 is SYGVKD. The V end lost 4 bases, the J end lost 7 bases, and 16 bases lay between the germline ends. The CDR3 is 15 residues long.